These 3 T cell receptor beta chains were all obtained from the same sample, sequenced in a study of cytomegalovirus exposure and HLA in healthy donors. In the PCR, 60 Vbeta and 13 Jbeta primers were used. Repertoires were generated with immunoSEQ multiplex PCR, while TCRdb's copy carries only in-frame clones and drops some. The repertoire has about 170,000 clones, 79% of them found once; the top ten carry less than 2.5%. Sequencing was carried out using PBMCs. The receptors derive from a woman between 45 and 65 years old in good health and CMV-seronegative.

This clone was found a few times. The J gene is TRBJ1-5, the V gene TRBV6-1; TRBD1 matches at 10 bases. The CDR3 is 15 residues long. V trimming: 6 bases; J trimming: 1 base; junction bases outside the gene matches: 3. In germline, CDR1 is MNHNS, CDR2 SASEGT. The CDR3 nucleotides are TGTGCCAGCAGGGACAGGGGGACGAGCAATCAGCCCCAGCATTTT. Translation: CASRDRGTSNQPQHF.

The rearrangement uses TRBV28 and TRBJ1-5; D unclear. Germline V gene sequence: CDR1 MDHEN, CDR2 SYDVKM. The ends were cut back, 2 bases at V and 2 bases at J, with 13 bases in the middle. There are 16 residues in the CDR3. Written as DNA, the CDR3 is TGTGCCAGCAGTTTAATTCTTGGAGGCGGCAATCAGCCCCAGCATTTT. Amino acid sequence: CASSLILGGGNQPQHF.

The J gene is TRBJ1-2, the V gene TRBV5-1, with 7 nucleotides matching TRBD1. V gave up 4 bases and J gave up 4 bases; unmatched junction bases: 7. The germline V gene encodes CDR1 SGHRS and CDR2 YFSETQ. The CDR3 is 14 amino acids. The CDR3 DNA sequence: TGCGCCAGCAGCCCGAGGACAGGTTCCTATGGCTACACCTTC. It specifies CASSPRTGSYGYTF.